The 23 T cell receptor beta chains below come from one sample, sequenced in a study of cytomegalovirus exposure and HLA in healthy donors (TCRdb year 2017). To prepare the library, the immunoSEQ multiplex PCR assay was applied. For the multiplex PCR, a mixture combining 60 forward primers for TCR Vbeta segments and 13 reverse primers for TCR Jbeta segments was used. The clones in this table, taken by TCRdb from immuneACCESS, are in-frame only. Not every clone is retained; where verified, under half of the shortfall comes from an unresolved V gene, and the cause of the rest is unknown. The sample table holds 200,000 to 300,000 clones, of which around 81% were seen once. Roughly 7.4% of the sample is held by the ten biggest clonotypes. The sequenced sample consisted of PBMCs. The receptors stem from a woman between 55 and 75 years old in good health and CMV-seropositive.

V and J are TRBV7-3 and TRBJ1-1; 8 bases match TRBD1. The CDR3 contains 14 residues. From germline, CDR1 is SGHTA and CDR2 FQGTGA. Unmatched junction bases numbered 3, after V lost 0 bases and J lost 6 bases. DNA for the CDR3: TGTGCCAGCAGCTTAACCGGACAGGGCTCTGAAGCTTTCTTT. Its protein is CASSLTGQGSEAFF.

The chain joins TRBV28 to TRBJ2-5, with 12 bases fitting TRBD2. Germline V gives CDR1 MDHEN, CDR2 SYDVKM. V dropped 2 bases and J dropped 5; count of bases not matched to a gene: 3. CDR3 size: 15 residues. This chain's CDR3 is CASSLTSGRIETQYF. The CDR3 bases are TGTGCCAGCAGTTTAACTAGCGGGAGGATCGAGACCCAGTACTTC.

This chain connects TRBV5-1 to TRBJ1-4; 7 nucleotides line up with TRBD1. This CDR3 contains 15 residues. CDR1 SGHRS and CDR2 YFSETQ come from the germline V gene. Unmatched junction bases numbered 6, after V lost 0 bases and J lost 7 bases. This CDR3 reads CASSLESTGVEKLFF. The CDR3 nucleotides read TGCGCCAGCAGCTTGGAAAGTACAGGGGTTGAAAAACTGTTTTTT.

The chain joins TRBV19 to TRBJ2-7; TRBD2 matches 7 bases. The CDR3 consists of 13 residues. Germline CDR1 and CDR2: LNHDA and SQIVND (reference sequence). J gave up 3 bases and V 5 bases, and 4 bases lay outside the gene matches. CDR3 in DNA: TGTGCCAGTAGTGTCTCGGGGGGCTACGAGCAGTACTTC. Translation gives CASSVSGGYEQYF.

CDR3: CASSVTSGELFF. DNA of the CDR3: TGTGCCAGCAGCGTAACTAGCGGGGAGCTGTTTTTT. This chain links TRBV9 with TRBJ2-2, with D tentatively TRBD2 (5 bases). The germline V and J ends were trimmed by 1 base and 7 bases, with 5 bases remaining between them. The CDR3 covers 12 residues. Per the germline V gene, CDR1 is SGDLS and CDR2 is YYNGEE.

To note about this clone: In this CDR3 the conserved last residue, phenylalanine or tryptophan, is missing, so a read error is likely. The DNA is left out, because the CDR3 cannot be placed on it with certainty; the CDR3 is given as TCRdb lists it. This chain joins TRBV6-1 and TRBJ2-7; TRBD1 is taken as the D call from the table, unchecked against the DNA. The CDR3 contains 11 residues when both ends are counted. Germline CDR1 reads MNHNS; CDR2 reads SASEGT. The CDR3 is CASSGRDRGRI.

The chain links TRBV19 to TRBJ1-1; TRBD1 matches 8 bases. Germline CDR1 and CDR2: LNHDA and SQIVND (reference sequence). The CDR3 covers 13 residues. Trimming at V came to 6 bases and at J to 5 bases, leaving 5 bases not matched to a gene. The DNA of the CDR3 is TGTGCCAGTAGGCCGACAGGGGTGACTGAAGCTTTCTTT. Amino acids: CASRPTGVTEAFF. The full variable domain, rest sourced from reference TRBV19 and TRBJ1-1, is DGGITQSPKYLFRKEGQNVTLSCEQNLNHDAMYWYRQDPGQGLRLIYYSQIVNDFQKGDIAEGYSVSREKKESFPLTVTSAQKNPTAFYLCASRPTGVTEAFFGQGTRLTVV.

V is TRBV6-1 and J is TRBJ1-6; the D gene is possibly TRBD1 (6 bases). With 2 bases removed from V and 5 bases from J, the gap between germline ends came to 16 bases. The CDR3 has 17 residues. CDR1 and CDR2 (germline): MNHNS, SASEGT. In nucleotides, the CDR3 is TGTGCCAGCAGTGAAAGGGGTGTGGGGACAAATAATTCACCCCTCCACTTT. Translated, it gives CASSERGVGTNNSPLHF.

The chain uses TRBV27 and TRBJ1-5; 9 bases agree with TRBD1. The CDR3 is made up of 19 amino acids. The V segment lost 5 bases and the J segment 0 bases; nucleotides outside the gene matches: 14. Germline V gene sequence: CDR1 MNHEY, CDR2 SMNVEV (reference sequence). CDR3 in amino acids: CASSPAPGQGPYSNQPQHF. In nucleotides, the CDR3 is TGTGCCAGCAGTCCCGCCCCGGGACAGGGCCCGTATAGCAATCAGCCCCAGCATTTT.

The chain carries TRBV5-1 and TRBJ2-2, with D possibly TRBD2 on 5 matching bases. The CDR3 has 15 residues. V was cut by 0 bases and J by 6 bases, with 12 bases left in between. In germline, CDR1 is SGHRS, CDR2 YFSETQ. The CDR3 nucleotides are TGCGCCAGCAGCTTGGCCGTCGGGATCGCCGGGGAGCTGTTTTTT. Its protein is CASSLAVGIAGELFF. Full variable domain (remainder filled in from reference TRBV5-1 and TRBJ2-2): KAGVTQTPRYLIKTRGQQVTLSCSPISGHRSVSWYQQTPGQGLQFLFEYFSETQRNKGNFPGRFSGRQFSNSRSEMNVSTLELGDSALYLCASSLAVGIAGELFFGEGSRLTVL.

The chain couples TRBV4-1 to TRBJ1-1; unclear D gene. Trimming stripped 6 bases from V and 11 bases from J, with 16 bases between. The CDR3 sequence is 12 residues long. CDR1 MGHRA and CDR2 YSYEKL come from the germline V gene. The CDR3 region has the DNA TGCGCCAGCAGGCACATGGGAGGGAACGCTTTCTTT. As protein: CASRHMGGNAFF.

V is TRBV5-4 and J is TRBJ1-2, with TRBD1 matching 7 bases. This CDR3 contains 14 residues. The V gene end was trimmed by 4 bases and the J gene end by 1 base; junction bases not matched to a gene: 4. The germline gives CDR1 SGHNT, CDR2 YYREEE (reference sequence). CDR3 bases: TGTGCCAGCAGCGGACAGGCCCTTAACTATGGCTACACCTTC. Protein product: CASSGQALNYGYTF.

The V and J genes are TRBV6-6 and TRBJ1-5, with unresolved D. Trimming took 6 bases from V and 7 from J, leaving 13 bases between them. The CDR3 runs to 13 residues. Germline V gene sequence: CDR1 MNHNY, CDR2 SVGAGI (reference sequence). DNA of the CDR3: TGTGCCAGCAGGGTGGCGGGAGAGCAGCCCCAGCATTTT. Protein product: CASRVAGEQPQHF.

Only one count was recorded for this clone. The V and J genes are TRBV9 and TRBJ2-7; 7 bases match TRBD1. CDR1 is SGDLS, CDR2 YYNGEE, per germline. The ends lost 0 bases at V and 6 bases at J; junction bases unmatched: 9. The CDR3 runs 15 residues. The CDR3 DNA follows: TGTGCCAGCAGCGTAGAGGGACGACAGGGTGGCGAGCAGTACTTC. It is translated as CASSVEGRQGGEQYF.

The DNA for the CDR3 is TGTGCCAGCAGCCTTTCCCGGACAGGGCGGAAGTCCTACGAGCAGTACTTC. Translation: CASSLSRTGRKSYEQYF. The chain links TRBV7-9 to TRBJ2-7; 8 bases match TRBD1. The CDR3 covers 17 residues. The V and J ends lost 5 bases and 1 base, in that order; junction bases with no gene match: 13. The germline gives CDR1 SEHNR, CDR2 FQNEAQ (reference sequence).

This clone was seen just once. This sequence joins TRBV18 and TRBJ2-7; unclear D gene. The CDR3 consists of 13 residues. Trimming removed 1 base at V and 5 bases at J, with 9 bases between. The germline V gene encodes CDR1 KGHSH and CDR2 LQKENI. The CDR3, as DNA: TGTGCCAGCTCACCACAACTCGTAAACGAGCAGTACTTC. Amino acids: CASSPQLVNEQYF. Full variable domain (missing parts from reference TRBV18 and TRBJ2-7): NAGVMQNPRHLVRRRGQEARLRCSPMKGHSHVYWYRQLPEEGLKFMVYLQKENIIDESGMPKERFSAEFPKEGPSILRIQQVVRGDSAAYFCASSPQLVNEQYFGPGTRLTVT.

The chain is built from TRBV5-6 and TRBJ2-1; possible D gene TRBD2, 5 bases. Germline V gene sequence: CDR1 SGHDT, CDR2 YYEEEE. The CDR3 extends over 12 amino acids. V was cut by 5 bases and J by 7 bases, with 10 bases left in between. This CDR3 reads CASRTPGNEQFF. CDR3 nucleotides: TGTGCCAGCAGGACTCCGGGGAATGAGCAGTTCTTC.

This chain uses TRBV5-4 with TRBJ1-2, with 9 positions matching TRBD1. Germline CDR1 and CDR2: SGHNT and YYREEE (reference sequence). V dropped 2 bases and J dropped 7; count of bases not matched to a gene: 9. This CDR3 region has 15 residues. The DNA of the CDR3 is TGTGCCAGCAGCTTAGCGGGACAGGGTGGTATTGGCTACACCTTC. It codes for CASSLAGQGGIGYTF.

The chain joins TRBV4-2 to TRBJ2-1; TRBD1 agrees at 9 bases. Losses at the gene ends were 5 bases for V and 4 bases for J; bases not matched to a gene: 9. Germline V gene lookup returns CDR1 LGHNA and CDR2 YNFKEQ. The CDR3 is 16 residues long. The CDR3 DNA reads as TGTGCCAGCAGCGACTCCGGGACAGGGCTTTACAATGAGCAGTTCTTC. It is translated as CASSDSGTGLYNEQFF.

The rearrangement uses TRBV19 and TRBJ1-6, with a possible D match to TRBD1 (5 bases). The CDR3 consists of 18 residues. Germline CDR1 and CDR2: LNHDA and SQIVND (reference sequence). The V end was cut by 3 bases, the J end by 7 bases, with 22 bases between. CDR3 protein: CASSIFRTTARGNSPLHF. DNA for the CDR3: TGTGCCAGTAGTATTTTCCGGACAACCGCTAGGGGCAATTCACCCCTCCACTTT.

The chain links TRBV7-3 to TRBJ2-3; 7 bases match TRBD2. The germline CDR1 and CDR2 sequences are SGHTA and FQGTGA. The CDR3 has 14 amino acids. J lost 5 bases, V lost 5 bases, and 7 bases had no gene match. This CDR3 is CASSQSGGEDTQYF. CDR3 coding DNA: TGTGCCAGCAGCCAGAGTGGGGGGGAAGATACGCAGTATTTT.

The J gene is TRBJ1-2, the V gene TRBV14, with 8 bases that match TRBD1. The CDR3 has 13 amino acids. Looked up from germline, CDR1 is SGHDN and CDR2 is FVKESK. Germline trimming cut 4 bases from V and 4 bases from J; bases unmatched to any gene: 2. The CDR3 bases are TGTGCCAGCAGCCGGGGACAGGTCTATGGCTACACCTTC. It codes for CASSRGQVYGYTF.

The gene calls are TRBV19 and TRBJ1-1; D ambiguous. CDR3 length equals 16 residues. Trimming stripped 6 bases from V and 4 bases from J, with 21 bases between. The germline gives CDR1 LNHDA, CDR2 SQIVND (reference sequence). The CDR3 here is CASRGQTEVRITEAFF. CDR3 nucleotide sequence: TGTGCCAGTAGGGGCCAGACGGAAGTAAGGATCACTGAAGCTTTCTTT. Looking up the rest from reference TRBV19 and TRBJ1-1 gives the full variable domain: DGGITQSPKYLFRKEGQNVTLSCEQNLNHDAMYWYRQDPGQGLRLIYYSQIVNDFQKGDIAEGYSVSREKKESFPLTVTSAQKNPTAFYLCASRGQTEVRITEAFFGQGTRLTVV.